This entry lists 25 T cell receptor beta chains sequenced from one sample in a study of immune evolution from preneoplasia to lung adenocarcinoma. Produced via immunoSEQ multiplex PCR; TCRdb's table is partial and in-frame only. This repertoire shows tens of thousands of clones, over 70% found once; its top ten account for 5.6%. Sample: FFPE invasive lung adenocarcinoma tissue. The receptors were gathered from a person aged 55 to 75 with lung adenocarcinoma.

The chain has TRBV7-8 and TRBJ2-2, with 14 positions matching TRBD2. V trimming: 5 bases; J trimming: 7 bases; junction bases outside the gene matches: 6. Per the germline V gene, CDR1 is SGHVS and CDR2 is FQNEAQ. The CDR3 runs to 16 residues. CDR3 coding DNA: TGTGCCAGCAGCGAAGGGACTAGCGGGAGTGTCGGGGAGCTGTTTTTT. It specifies CASSEGTSGSVGELFF.

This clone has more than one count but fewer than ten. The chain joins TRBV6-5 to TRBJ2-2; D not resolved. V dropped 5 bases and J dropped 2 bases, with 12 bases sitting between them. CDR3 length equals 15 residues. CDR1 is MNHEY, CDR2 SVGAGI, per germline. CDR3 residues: CASSTGQINTGELFF. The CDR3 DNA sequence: TGTGCCAGCAGTACGGGCCAGATAAACACCGGGGAGCTGTTTTTT.

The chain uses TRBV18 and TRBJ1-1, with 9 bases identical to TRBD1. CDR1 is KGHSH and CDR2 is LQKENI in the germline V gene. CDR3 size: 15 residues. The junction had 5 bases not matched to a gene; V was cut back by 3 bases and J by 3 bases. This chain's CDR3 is CASSPPGTGHTEAFF. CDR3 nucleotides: TGTGCCAGCTCACCCCCCGGGACAGGGCACACTGAAGCTTTCTTT.

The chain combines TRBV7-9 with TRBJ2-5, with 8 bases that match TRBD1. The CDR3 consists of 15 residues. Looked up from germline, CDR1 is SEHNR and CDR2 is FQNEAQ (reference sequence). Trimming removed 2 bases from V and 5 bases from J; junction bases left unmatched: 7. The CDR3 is CASSLQGAQGETQYF. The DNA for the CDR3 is TGTGCCAGCAGCTTACAGGGGGCGCAGGGGGAGACCCAGTACTTC.

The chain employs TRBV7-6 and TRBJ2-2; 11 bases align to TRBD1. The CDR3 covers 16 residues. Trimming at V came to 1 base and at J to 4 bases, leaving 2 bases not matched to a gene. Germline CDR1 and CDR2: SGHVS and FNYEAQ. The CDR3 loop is CASSLGTGGITGELFF. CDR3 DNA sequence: TGTGCCAGCAGCTTAGGGACAGGGGGCATCACCGGGGAGCTGTTTTTT.

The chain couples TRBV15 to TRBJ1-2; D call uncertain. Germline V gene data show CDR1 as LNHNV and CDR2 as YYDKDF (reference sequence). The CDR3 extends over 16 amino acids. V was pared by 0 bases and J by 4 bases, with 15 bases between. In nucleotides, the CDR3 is TGTGCCACCAGCAGAGATCCCGTGCAGGCCCGCTATGGCTACACCTTC. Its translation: CATSRDPVQARYGYTF.

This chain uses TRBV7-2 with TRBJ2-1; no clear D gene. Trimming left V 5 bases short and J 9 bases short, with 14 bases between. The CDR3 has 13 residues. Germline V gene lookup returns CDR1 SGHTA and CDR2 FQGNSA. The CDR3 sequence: CASSIPSVGEQFF. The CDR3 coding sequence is TGTGCCAGCAGCATACCCTCGGTGGGTGAGCAGTTCTTC.

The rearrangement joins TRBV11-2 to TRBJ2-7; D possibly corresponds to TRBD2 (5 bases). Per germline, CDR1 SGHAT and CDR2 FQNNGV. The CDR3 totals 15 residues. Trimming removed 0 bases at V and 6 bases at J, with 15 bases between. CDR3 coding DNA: TGTGCCAGCAGCTTAGATCGGCGGGTAGTCGGCGAGCAGTACTTC. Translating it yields CASSLDRRVVGEQYF.

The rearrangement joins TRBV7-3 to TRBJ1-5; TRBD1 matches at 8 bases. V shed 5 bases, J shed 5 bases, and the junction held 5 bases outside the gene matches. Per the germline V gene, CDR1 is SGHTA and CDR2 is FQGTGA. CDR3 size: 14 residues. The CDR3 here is CASSPSTGDQPQHF. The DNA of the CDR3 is TGTGCCAGCAGCCCATCGACAGGGGATCAGCCCCAGCATTTT.

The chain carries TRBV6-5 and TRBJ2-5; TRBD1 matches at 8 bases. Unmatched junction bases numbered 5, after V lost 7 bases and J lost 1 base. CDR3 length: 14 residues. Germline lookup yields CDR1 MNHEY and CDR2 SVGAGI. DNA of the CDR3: TGTGCCAGCATGACAGGGGCTACCCAAGAGACCCAGTACTTC. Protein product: CASMTGATQETQYF.

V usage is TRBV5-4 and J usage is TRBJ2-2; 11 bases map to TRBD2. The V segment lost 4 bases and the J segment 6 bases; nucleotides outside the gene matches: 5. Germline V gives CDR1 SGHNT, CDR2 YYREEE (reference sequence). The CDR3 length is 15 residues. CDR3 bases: TGTGCCAGCAGCAATAGCGGGAGGGGGTCCGGGGAGCTGTTTTTT. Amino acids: CASSNSGRGSGELFF.

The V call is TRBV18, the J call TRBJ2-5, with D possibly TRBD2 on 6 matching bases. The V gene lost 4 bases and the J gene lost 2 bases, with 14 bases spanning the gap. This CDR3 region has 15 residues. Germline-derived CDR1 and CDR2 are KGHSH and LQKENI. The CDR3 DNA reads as TGTGCCAGCTCACGACTAACTAGCAGACAAGAGACCCAGTACTTC. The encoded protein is CASSRLTSRQETQYF.

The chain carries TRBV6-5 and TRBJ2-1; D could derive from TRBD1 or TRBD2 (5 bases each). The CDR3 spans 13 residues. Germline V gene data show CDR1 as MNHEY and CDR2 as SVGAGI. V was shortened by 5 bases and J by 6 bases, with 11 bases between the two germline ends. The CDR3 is CASSRGPPNEQFF. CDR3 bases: TGTGCCAGCAGTAGGGGACCACCCAATGAGCAGTTCTTC.

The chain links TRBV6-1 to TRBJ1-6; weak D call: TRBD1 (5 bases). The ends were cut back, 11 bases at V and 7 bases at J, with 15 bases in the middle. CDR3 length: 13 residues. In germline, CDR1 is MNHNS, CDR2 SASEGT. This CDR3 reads CAVSREINSPLHF. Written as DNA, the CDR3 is TGTGCCGTCTCCAGGGAAATCAATTCACCCCTCCACTTT.

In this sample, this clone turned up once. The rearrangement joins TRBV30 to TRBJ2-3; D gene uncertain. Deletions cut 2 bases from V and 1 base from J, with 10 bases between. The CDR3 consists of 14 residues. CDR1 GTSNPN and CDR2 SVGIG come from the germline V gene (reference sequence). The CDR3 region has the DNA TGTGCCTGGAGTAAGGACCTCCGCACAGATACGCAGTATTTT. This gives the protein CAWSKDLRTDTQYF.

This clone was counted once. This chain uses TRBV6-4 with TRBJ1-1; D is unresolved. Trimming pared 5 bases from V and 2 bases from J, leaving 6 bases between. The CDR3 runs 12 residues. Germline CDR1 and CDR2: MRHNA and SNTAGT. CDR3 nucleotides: TGTGCCAGCAGTTACCGCAACACTGAAGCTTTCTTT. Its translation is CASSYRNTEAFF.

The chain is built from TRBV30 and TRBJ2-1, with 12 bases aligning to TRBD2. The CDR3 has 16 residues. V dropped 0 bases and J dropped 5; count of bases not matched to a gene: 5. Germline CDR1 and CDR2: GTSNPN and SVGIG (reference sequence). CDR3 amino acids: CAWSVSRTSGDNEQFF. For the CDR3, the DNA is TGTGCCTGGAGTGTAAGTAGGACTAGCGGGGACAATGAGCAGTTCTTC. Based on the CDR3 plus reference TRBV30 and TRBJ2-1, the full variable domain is SQTIHQWPATLVQPVGSPLSLECTVEGTSNPNLYWYRQAAGRGLQLLFYSVGIGQISSEVPQNLSASRPQDRQFILSSKKLLLSDSGFYLCAWSVSRTSGDNEQFFGPGTRLTVL.

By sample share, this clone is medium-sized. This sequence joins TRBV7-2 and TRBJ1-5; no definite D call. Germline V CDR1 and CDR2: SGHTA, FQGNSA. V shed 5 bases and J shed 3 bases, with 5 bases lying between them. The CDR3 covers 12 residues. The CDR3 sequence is CASSLYNQPQHF. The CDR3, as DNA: TGTGCCAGCAGCCTCTACAATCAGCCCCAGCATTTT. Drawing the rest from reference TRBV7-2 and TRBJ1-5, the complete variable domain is GAGVSQSPSNKVTEKGKDVELRCDPISGHTALYWYRQSLGQGLEFLIYFQGNSAPDKSGLPSDRFSAERTGGSVSTLTIQRTQQEDSAVYLCASSLYNQPQHFGDGTRLSIL.

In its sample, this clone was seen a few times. CDR3 DNA sequence: TGTGCCAGCGTACCGGGGACAACGAACACTGAAGCTTTCTTT. Translated, it gives CASVPGTTNTEAFF. The chain uses TRBV28 and TRBJ1-1; possible D gene TRBD1, 6 bases. V was trimmed by 8 bases and J by 1 base, leaving 14 bases between them. CDR3 length equals 14 residues. Germline V CDR1 and CDR2: MDHEN, SYDVKM.

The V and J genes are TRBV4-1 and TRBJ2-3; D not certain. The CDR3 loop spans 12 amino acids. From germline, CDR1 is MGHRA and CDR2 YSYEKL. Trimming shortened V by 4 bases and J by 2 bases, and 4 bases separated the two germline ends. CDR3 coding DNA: TGCGCCAGCAGCCTGTTCACAGATACGCAGTATTTT. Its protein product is CASSLFTDTQYF.

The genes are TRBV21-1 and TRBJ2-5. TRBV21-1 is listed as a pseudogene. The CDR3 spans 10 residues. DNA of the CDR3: TGTGCCAGCAGCGCCTTTGGCCAGTACTTC. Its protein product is CASSAFGQYF.

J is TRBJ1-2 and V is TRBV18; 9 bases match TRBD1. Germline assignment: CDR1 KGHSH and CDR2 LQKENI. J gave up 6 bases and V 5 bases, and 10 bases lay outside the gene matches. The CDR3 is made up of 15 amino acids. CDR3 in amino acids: CASSSTTGGADGYTF. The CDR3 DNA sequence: TGTGCCAGCTCATCGACTACAGGGGGCGCAGATGGCTACACCTTC.

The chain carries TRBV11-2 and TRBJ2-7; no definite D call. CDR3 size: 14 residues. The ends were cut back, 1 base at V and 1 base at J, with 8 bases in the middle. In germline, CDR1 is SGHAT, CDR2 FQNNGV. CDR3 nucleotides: TGTGCCAGCAGCTTAGTGGTTGGTTCCTACGAGCAGTACTTC. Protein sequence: CASSLVVGSYEQYF.

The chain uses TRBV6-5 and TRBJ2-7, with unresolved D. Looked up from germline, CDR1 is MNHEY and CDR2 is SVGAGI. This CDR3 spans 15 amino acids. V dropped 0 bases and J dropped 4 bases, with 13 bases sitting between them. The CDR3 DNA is TGTGCCAGCAGTTACTCACCGTATCAGCCGTACGAGCAGTACTTC. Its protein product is CASSYSPYQPYEQYF.

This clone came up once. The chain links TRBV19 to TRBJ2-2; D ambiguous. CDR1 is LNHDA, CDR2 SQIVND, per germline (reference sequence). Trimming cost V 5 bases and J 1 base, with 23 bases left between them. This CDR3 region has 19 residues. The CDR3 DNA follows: TGTGCCAGTAGTGCTTATAGGTCACTCTCCGCTTGGAACACCGGGGAGCTGTTTTTT. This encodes CASSAYRSLSAWNTGELFF.